Reported below is one T cell receptor beta chain. As yet, its antigen is unknown. Per the germline V gene, CDR1 is MDHEN and CDR2 is SYDVKM. The CDR3 is 13 amino acids. V shed 5 bases and J shed 0 bases, with 8 bases lying between them. This sample was included in a study of beta chain features in type 1 diabetes. Broader study findings: Patients with Type 1 diabetes showed moderately but significantly shorter TCRB CDR3s in all four CD4+ subsets.

Since all of the isolated RNA was reverse transcribed, expressed TCRB transcripts were what got sequenced. Generated by immunoSEQ multiplex PCR, the TCRdb table keeps only in-frame clones and is missing some. This repertoire shows around 120,000 clones, 15% to 20% found once; its top ten account for roughly 2.6%. The sequence derives from a man younger than 35 with type 1 diabetes. V gene TRBV28 combines with J gene TRBJ2-7; D might be TRBD1 (6 bases). Source material: central memory CD4+ T cells from blood. The CDR3 sequence is CASSGQSSYEQYF. Written as DNA, the CDR3 is TGTGCCAGCAGTGGACAGAGCTCCTACGAGCAGTACTTC.